This T cell receptor (beta chain) was sequenced in a study of Graves' ophthalmopathy and Graves' hyperthyroidism. Regarding this clonotype: Without the conserved terminal phenylalanine or tryptophan, this CDR3 likely stems from a read error. The DNA is omitted, as the CDR3 cannot be located on it reliably, and the CDR3 follows TCRdb's listing.

RNA transcripts were the source from which TCR beta CDR3 regions were amplified. HTBI-primed RT-PCR formed the first round, and a multiplex PCR formed the second. From the multiplex PCR reads, TCRdb called clonotypes with MiXCR, one entry per CDR3 protein. The sample holds 500,000 to 800,000 distinct CDR3 sequences, about 41% seen once. Sequencing was carried out using peripheral blood. The TCR comes from an adult man with Graves' ophthalmopathy.

The CDR3 here is CASSPARG. The chain carries TRBV11-2 and TRBJ2-7; the D call in the table, TRBD2, was not verified against the DNA. Germline CDR1 reads SGHAT; CDR2 reads FQNNGV. The CDR3 extends over 8 residues, inclusive of both ends.